This T cell receptor (beta chain) originates from a study of blood T cell repertoires in COVID-19. At the level of the study: Samples came from the United States, Italy and Spain, spanning acute and convalescent COVID-19.

V dropped 0 bases and J dropped 8; count of bases not matched to a gene: 10. CDR3 size: 16 residues. Germline lookup yields CDR1 GTSNPN and CDR2 SVGIG (reference sequence). How the authors handled the data: Reference gene primer amplification gave estimated nucleated cell counts. Profiled with immunoSEQ multiplex PCR; TCRdb holds only in-frame clones, not every one. V, J and clone size were drawn from that table, and D and trimming were deduced from the DNA. Among roughly 140,000 clones listed, roughly nine tenths were seen once. Source material: peripheral blood. This receptor was taken from a middle-aged woman with acute or convalescent COVID-19. The V call is TRBV30, the J call TRBJ2-4, with 10 bases aligning to TRBD2. Here the CDR3 reads CAWSVILAGAEDIQYF. DNA of the CDR3: TGTGCCTGGAGTGTAATTCTAGCGGGAGCGGAGGACATTCAGTACTTC.